What follows describes a single T cell receptor beta chain. This clone has only a few counts. Its antigen remains undetermined. One base away there is no much larger clone; base qualities are not given. This sample stems from a study of identifying expanded T cells in peripheral blood (dated by TCRdb to between 2019 and 2020). Study-level background: Technical replicates were generated by sequencing separate aliquots of the same genomic DNA pool, with four replicates compared pairwise. What the authors observed across the whole study: The beta-binomial model significantly reduced the number of clones called differentially abundant and the false-positive rate across all healthy-donor time intervals. It was expected by the authors that biological variance in healthy repertoires might increase further over much longer intervals, such as months to years. In all healthy donors, the variance in clone template counts between samples taken approximately 15 days apart rose significantly as total template count increased. About 1.1 differentially abundant clones were flagged by the binomial model between technical replicates, whereas about 15 and 18 were flagged over approximately two weeks and four weeks, respectively.

Germline trimming: 6 bases from V, 6 bases from J; junction bases outside gene matches: 8. The CDR3 contains 15 residues, cysteine and phenylalanine counted. Only CDR3 DNA remains: 45 bases, in frame from the first base. As encoded in the germline V gene, CDR1 is SGHNT while CDR2 is YENEEA. TCRbeta CDR3 regions were profiled by bias-controlled multiplex PCR amplification of genomic DNA with the immunoSEQ Assay. The study's own analysis went as follows. The absolute abundance of each unique TCRbeta CDR3 region was quantified after sequences were collapsed and filtered. Two models were used to test differential abundance: a binomial model (Fisher-equivalent) and a beta-binomial model that adds time-dependent variance fitted from healthy donors. Clones with fewer than 5 combined templates were removed, and a clone was called differentially abundant if the clone's Benjamini-Hochberg FDR was below 0.01. In the beta-binomial model, variance was expressed as a function of the total template count across the two samples, in the form v = (b*log(k)+a)^2. The table comes from immuneACCESS by way of TCRdb, which keeps in-frame sequences with V and J called. Part of the clones is missing from these tables; in studies checked, under half for an unresolved V gene and the rest for unknown reasons. For V, J and clone size, that table is used; D and trimming come from the DNA. This sample has some 90,000 clones in its table, and roughly 86% of those were observed once. 5.6% of the sample is in the top ten clones.

No immune events such as infections were documented for the healthy donors during the collection period. Time-dependent variance in a beta-binomial model of T-cell clone differential abundance was calibrated using healthy-donor blood repertoires as a training cohort. There were roughly 10 healthy donors in the training cohort, of whom 3 were female and 7 were male. An age range of roughly 25 to 65 years, with an average of 43 years, was recorded for the donors. Whole blood, obtained from a commercial supplier, was collected from each healthy donor at three time points spaced approximately two weeks apart. For immunosequencing, genomic DNA was extracted from whole blood that had not been sorted.

The source is a person aged 18-70 years in good health. The V gene is TRBV11-3 and the J gene is TRBJ2-2; TRBD2 lines up with 9 middle nucleotides. The sequenced material came from blood. Here is the DNA: TGTGCCAGCAGTTCTGGGACTAGCTTTTCCGGGGAGCTGTTTTTT. It is translated as CASSSGTSFSGELFF.